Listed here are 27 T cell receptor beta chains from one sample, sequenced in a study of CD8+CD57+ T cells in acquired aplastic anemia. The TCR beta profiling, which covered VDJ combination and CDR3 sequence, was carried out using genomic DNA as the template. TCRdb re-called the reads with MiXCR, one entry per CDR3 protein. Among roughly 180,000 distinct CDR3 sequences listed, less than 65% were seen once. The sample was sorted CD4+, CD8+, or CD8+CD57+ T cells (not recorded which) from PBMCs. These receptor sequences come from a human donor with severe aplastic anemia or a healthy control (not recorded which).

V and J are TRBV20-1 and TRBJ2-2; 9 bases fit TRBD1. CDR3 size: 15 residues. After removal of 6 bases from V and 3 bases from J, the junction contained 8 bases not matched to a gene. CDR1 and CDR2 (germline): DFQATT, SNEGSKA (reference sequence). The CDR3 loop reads CSARKGDRDTGELFF. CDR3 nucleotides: TGCAGTGCCCGAAAGGGGGACAGGGACACCGGGGAGCTGTTTTTT.

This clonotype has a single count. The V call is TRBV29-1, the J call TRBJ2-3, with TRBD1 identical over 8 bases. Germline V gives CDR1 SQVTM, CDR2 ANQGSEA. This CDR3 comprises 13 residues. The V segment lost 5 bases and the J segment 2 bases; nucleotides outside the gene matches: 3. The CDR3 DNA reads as TGCAGCGTTTGGGACAGGCTCACAGATACGCAGTATTTT. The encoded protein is CSVWDRLTDTQYF.

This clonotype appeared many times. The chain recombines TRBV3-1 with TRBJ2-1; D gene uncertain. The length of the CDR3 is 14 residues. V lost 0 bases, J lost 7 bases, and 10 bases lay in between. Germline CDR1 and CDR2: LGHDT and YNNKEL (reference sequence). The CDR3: CASSQEGRANEQFF. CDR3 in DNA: TGTGCCAGCAGCCAAGAAGGAAGGGCAAATGAGCAGTTCTTC.

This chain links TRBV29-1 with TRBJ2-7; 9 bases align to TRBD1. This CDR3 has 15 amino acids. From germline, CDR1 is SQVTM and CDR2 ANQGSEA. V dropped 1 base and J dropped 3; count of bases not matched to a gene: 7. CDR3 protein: CSVEGLGTGIYEQYF. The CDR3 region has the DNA TGCAGCGTTGAAGGGTTAGGGACAGGGATCTACGAGCAGTACTTC.

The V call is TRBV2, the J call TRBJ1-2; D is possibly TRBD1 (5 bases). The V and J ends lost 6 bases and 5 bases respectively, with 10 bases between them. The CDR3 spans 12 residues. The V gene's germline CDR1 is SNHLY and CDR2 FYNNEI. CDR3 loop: CASRGTEYGYTF. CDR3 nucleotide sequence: TGTGCCAGCAGGGGGACGGAGTATGGCTACACCTTC.

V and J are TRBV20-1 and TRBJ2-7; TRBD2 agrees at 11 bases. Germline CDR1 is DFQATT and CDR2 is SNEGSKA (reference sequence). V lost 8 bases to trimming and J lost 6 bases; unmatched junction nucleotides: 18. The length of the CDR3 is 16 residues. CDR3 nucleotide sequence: TGCAGTATCGCGGCAGCTACTAGCGGGAGAGGTGGCGAGCAGTACTTC. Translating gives CSIAAATSGRGGEQYF.

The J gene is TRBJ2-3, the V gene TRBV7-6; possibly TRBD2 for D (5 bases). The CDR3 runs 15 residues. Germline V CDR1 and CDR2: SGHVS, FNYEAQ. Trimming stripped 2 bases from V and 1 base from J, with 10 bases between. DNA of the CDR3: TGTGCCAGCAGCTTACGGACTGCGCGCACAGATACGCAGTATTTT. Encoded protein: CASSLRTARTDTQYF.

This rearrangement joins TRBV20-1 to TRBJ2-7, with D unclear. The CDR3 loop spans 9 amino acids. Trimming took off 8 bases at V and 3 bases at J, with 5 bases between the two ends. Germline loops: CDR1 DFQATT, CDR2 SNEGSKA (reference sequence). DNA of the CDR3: TGCAGTCCCGGCTACGAGCAGTACTTC. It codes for CSPGYEQYF.

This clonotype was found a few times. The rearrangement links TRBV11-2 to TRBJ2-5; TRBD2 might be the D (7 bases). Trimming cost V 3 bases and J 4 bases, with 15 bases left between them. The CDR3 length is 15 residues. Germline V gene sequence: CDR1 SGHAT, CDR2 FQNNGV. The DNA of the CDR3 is TGTGCCAGCAGCTTGGTACAGGGCGGGGGAGAGACCCAGTACTTC. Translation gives CASSLVQGGGETQYF.

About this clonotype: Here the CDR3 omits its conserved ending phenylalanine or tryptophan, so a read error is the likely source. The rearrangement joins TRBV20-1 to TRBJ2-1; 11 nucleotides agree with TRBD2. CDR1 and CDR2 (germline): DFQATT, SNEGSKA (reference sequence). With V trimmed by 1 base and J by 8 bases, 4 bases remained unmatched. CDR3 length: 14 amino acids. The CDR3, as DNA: TGCAGTGCTAGAGTTAGCGGGAGGGGGGATGAGCAGTTCCTC. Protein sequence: CSARVSGRGDEQFL.

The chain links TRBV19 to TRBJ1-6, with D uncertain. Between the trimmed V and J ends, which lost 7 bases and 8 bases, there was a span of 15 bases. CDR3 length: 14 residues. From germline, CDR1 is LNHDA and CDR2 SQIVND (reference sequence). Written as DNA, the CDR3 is TGTGCCAGTACCGATGGGTACAGCTATTCACCCCTCCACTTT. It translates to CASTDGYSYSPLHF.

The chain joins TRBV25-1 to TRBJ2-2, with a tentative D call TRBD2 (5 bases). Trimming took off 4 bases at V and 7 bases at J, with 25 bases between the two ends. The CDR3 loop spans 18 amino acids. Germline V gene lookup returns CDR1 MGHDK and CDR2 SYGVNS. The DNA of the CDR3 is TGTGCCAGCAGTGTTCGGGAATTGGGCTCCCCACCGTTCGGGGAGCTGTTTTTT. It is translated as CASSVRELGSPPFGELFF.

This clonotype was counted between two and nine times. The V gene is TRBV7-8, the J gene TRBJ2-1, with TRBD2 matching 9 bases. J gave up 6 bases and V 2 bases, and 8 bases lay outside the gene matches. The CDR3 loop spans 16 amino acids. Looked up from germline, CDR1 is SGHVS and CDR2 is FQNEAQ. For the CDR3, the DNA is TGTGCCAGCAGCTTATATGAGCGGGAGGAAGGCAATGAGCAGTTCTTC. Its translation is CASSLYEREEGNEQFF.

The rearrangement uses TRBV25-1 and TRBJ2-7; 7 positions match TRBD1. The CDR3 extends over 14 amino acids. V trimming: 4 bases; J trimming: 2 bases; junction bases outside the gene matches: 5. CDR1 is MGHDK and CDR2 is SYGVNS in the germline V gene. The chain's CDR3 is CASSARGQPYEQYF. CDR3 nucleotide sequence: TGTGCCAGCAGTGCTAGGGGGCAGCCCTACGAGCAGTACTTC.

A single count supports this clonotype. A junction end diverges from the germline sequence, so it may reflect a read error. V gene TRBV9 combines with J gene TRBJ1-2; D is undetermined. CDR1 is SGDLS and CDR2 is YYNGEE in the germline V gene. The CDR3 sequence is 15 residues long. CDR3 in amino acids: CASSVATAVTYGYTF. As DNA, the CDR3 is TGTGCCAGCAGCGTAGCAACAGCAGTGACCTATGGCTACACCTTT.

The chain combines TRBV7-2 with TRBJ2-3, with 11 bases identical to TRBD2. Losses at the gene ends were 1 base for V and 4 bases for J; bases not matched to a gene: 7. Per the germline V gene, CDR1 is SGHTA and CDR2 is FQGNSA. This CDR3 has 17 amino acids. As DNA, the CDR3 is TGTGCCAGCAGCTTAGGGCTAGCGGGAGGCGCGGCAGATACGCAGTATTTT. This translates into CASSLGLAGGAADTQYF.

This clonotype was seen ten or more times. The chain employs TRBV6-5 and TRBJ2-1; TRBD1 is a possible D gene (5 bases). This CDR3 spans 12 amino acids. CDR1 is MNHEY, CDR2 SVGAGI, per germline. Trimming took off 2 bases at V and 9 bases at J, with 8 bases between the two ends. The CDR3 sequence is CASSYQGSEQFF. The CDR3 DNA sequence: TGTGCCAGCAGTTACCAGGGATCTGAGCAGTTCTTC.

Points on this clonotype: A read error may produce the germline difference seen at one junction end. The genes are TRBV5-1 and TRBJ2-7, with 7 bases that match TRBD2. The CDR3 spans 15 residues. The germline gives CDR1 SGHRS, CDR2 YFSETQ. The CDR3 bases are TGTGCCAGCAGCGTAGTGGCTAGCGGCGAGTACGAGCAGTACTTC. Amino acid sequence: CASSVVASGEYEQYF.

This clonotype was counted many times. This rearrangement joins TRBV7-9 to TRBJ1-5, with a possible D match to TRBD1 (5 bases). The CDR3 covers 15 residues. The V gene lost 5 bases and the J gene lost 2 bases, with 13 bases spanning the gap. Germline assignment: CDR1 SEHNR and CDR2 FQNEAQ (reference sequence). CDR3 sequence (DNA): TGTGCCAGCAGCCCAGGGTATGACGGCAATCAGCCCCAGCATTTT. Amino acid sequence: CASSPGYDGNQPQHF.

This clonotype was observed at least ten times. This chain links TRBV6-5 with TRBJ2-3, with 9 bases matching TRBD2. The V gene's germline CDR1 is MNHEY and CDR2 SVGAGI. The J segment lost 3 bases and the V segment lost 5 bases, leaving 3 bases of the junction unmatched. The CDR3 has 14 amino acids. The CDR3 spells CASSELAGTDTQYF. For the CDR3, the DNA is TGTGCCAGCAGTGAACTAGCGGGTACAGATACGCAGTATTTT.

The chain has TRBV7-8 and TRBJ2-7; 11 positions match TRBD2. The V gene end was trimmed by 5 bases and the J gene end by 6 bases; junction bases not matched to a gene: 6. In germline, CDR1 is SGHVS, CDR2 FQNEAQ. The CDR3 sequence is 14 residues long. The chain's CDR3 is CASSPLAGAFEQYF. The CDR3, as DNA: TGTGCCAGCAGCCCACTAGCGGGGGCGTTCGAGCAGTACTTC.

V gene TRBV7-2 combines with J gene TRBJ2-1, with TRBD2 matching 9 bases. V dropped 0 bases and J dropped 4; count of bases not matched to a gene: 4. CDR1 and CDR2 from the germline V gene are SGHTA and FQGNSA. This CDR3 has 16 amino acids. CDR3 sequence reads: CASSLATSGSYNEQFF. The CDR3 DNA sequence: TGTGCCAGCAGCTTAGCGACTAGCGGAAGTTACAATGAGCAGTTCTTC. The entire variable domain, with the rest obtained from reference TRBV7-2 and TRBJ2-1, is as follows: GAGVSQSPSNKVTEKGKDVELRCDPISGHTALYWYRQSLGQGLEFLIYFQGNSAPDKSGLPSDRFSAERTGGSVSTLTIQRTQQEDSAVYLCASSLATSGSYNEQFFGPGTRLTVL.

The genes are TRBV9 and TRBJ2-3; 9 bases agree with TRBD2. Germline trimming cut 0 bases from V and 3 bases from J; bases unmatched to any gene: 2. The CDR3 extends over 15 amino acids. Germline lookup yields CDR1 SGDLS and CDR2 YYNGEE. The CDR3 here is CASSVVLAGTDTQYF. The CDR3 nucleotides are TGTGCCAGCAGCGTAGTCCTAGCGGGGACAGATACGCAGTATTTT.

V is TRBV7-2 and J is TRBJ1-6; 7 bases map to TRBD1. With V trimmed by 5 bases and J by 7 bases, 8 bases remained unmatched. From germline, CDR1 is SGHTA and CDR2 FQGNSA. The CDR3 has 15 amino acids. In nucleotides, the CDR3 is TGTGCCAGCAGCCCGCCGGACAGGAGGAATTCACCCCTCCACTTT. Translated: CASSPPDRRNSPLHF.

The CDR3: CASSSRLGDTEAFF. The CDR3 nucleotides are TGTGCCAGCAGCTCTCGACTGGGAGACACTGAAGCTTTCTTT. The V gene is TRBV11-2, the J gene TRBJ1-1, with D hard to call. The germline V gene has CDR1 SGHAT and CDR2 FQNNGV. Trimming cost V 4 bases and J 3 bases, with 12 bases left between them. This CDR3 region has 14 residues.

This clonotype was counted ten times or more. In nucleotides, the CDR3 is TGTGCCAGCAGTCCTCGACTAGCGCCAGGTGCAGAGACCCAGTACTTC. Its protein product is CASSPRLAPGAETQYF. The chain carries TRBV28 and TRBJ2-5; 8 bases fit TRBD2. V shed 5 bases and J 4 bases; nucleotides not matched to a gene: 12. This CDR3 is built from 16 residues. CDR1 and CDR2 (germline): MDHEN, SYDVKM. The entire variable domain, with the rest obtained from reference TRBV28 and TRBJ2-5, is as follows: DVKVTQSSRYLVKRTGEKVFLECVQDMDHENMFWYRQDPGLGLRLIYFSYDVKMKEKGDIPEGYSVSREKKERFSLILESASTNQTSMYLCASSPRLAPGAETQYFGPGTRLLVL.

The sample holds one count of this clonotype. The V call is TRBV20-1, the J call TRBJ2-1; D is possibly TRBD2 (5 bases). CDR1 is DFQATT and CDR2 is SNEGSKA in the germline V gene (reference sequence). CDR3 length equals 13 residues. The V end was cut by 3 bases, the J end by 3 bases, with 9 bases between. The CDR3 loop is CSASGNNYNEQFF. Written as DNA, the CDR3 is TGCAGTGCTAGCGGGAATAACTACAATGAGCAGTTCTTC.